The 23 T cell receptor beta chains listed next were all sequenced from one sample in a study of CXCR3-negative and CXCR3-positive naive CD8 T cells. UMI-labeled 5' RACE yielded the TRB cDNA libraries. Reprocessing the 5' RACE reads, TCRdb reports a single entry for every CDR3 protein and omits DNA. The sample holds over 80,000 distinct CDR3 sequences. The sequencing sample was made of naive CXCR3- CD8+ T cells from blood. Subset noted: CD45RO-CCR7+CD27+CD95- naive CD8+ T cells lacking CXCR3 (TNR3-). Receptor source: a human donor in good health. Some clones in this sample may be carry-over from other donors' samples.

This chain joins TRBV29-1 and TRBJ2-7; the TCRdb D gene call, TRBD1, has no DNA to confirm it. Germline CDR1 is SQVTM and CDR2 is ANQGSEA. The CDR3 consists of 15 residues. The CDR3 region is CSVEGRDSASYEQYF.

The gene calls are TRBV4-1 and TRBJ2-1; TCRdb gives TRBD2 as the D gene, but with no DNA this cannot be confirmed. The CDR3 extends over 15 amino acids. The germline CDR1 and CDR2 sequences are MGHRA and YSYEKL. CDR3 in amino acids: CASSHASGGANEQFF.

The V call is TRBV20-1, the J call TRBJ2-7; TCRdb's D gene call, TRBD2, goes unchecked for lack of DNA. The CDR3 is made up of 14 amino acids. Germline V gene data show CDR1 as DFQATT and CDR2 as SNEGSKA (reference sequence). The CDR3 here is CSAAPGLPPYEQYF.

The V and J genes are TRBV7-3 and TRBJ1-1; without DNA, the TCRdb call of TRBD1 cannot be checked. This CDR3 is 13 amino acids long. The V gene's germline CDR1 is SGHTA and CDR2 FQGTGA. CDR3 loop: CASSNSRDSKAFF.

The chain joins TRBV6-2 or TRBV6-3 to TRBJ2-1; TCRdb's assignment of TRBD2 cannot be checked, as there is no DNA. Germline CDR1 reads MNHEY; CDR2 reads SVGEGT. The CDR3 length is 17 residues. CDR3 in amino acids: CASSYPGLAGKNDEQFF.

This chain's CDR3 is CSVTTAGRATGELFF. The gene calls are TRBV29-1 and TRBJ2-2; TCRdb reports TRBD2, a call that lacks DNA to check it against. From germline, CDR1 is SQVTM and CDR2 ANQGSEA. The CDR3 has 15 amino acids.

V gene TRBV28 combines with J gene TRBJ1-6; TCRdb's D call, TRBD1, is unchecked because there is no DNA. The germline CDR1 and CDR2 sequences are MDHEN and SYDVKM. The CDR3 runs to 14 residues. The CDR3 loop reads CASSSGQGGSPLRF.

CDR3 loop: CASSLNPERHEQFF. The chain joins TRBV7-9 to TRBJ2-1. This CDR3 contains 14 residues. Per germline, CDR1 SEHNR and CDR2 FQNEAQ (reference sequence).

The chain combines TRBV19 with TRBJ2-2. Germline V gives CDR1 LNHDA, CDR2 SQIVND (reference sequence). This CDR3 spans 16 amino acids. CDR3 residues: CASSPGTSQNTGELFF.

V and J are TRBV7-8 and TRBJ2-7; without DNA, the TCRdb call of TRBD1 cannot be checked. This CDR3 has 14 amino acids. From germline, CDR1 is SGHVS and CDR2 FQNEAQ. The chain's CDR3 is CASRMRGPPYEQYF. Drawing the rest from reference TRBV7-8 and TRBJ2-7, the complete variable domain is GAGVSQSPRYKVAKRGQDVALRCDPISGHVSLFWYQQALGQGPEFLTYFQNEAQLDKSGLPSDRFFAERPEGSVSTLKIQRTQQEDSAVYLCASRMRGPPYEQYFGPGTRLTVT.

This chain links TRBV28 with TRBJ2-7; checking the TCRdb D call of TRBD1 is not possible without DNA. The CDR3 runs to 17 residues. Germline CDR1 is MDHEN and CDR2 is SYDVKM. The CDR3: CASSLLGSMGPSYEQYF.

This rearrangement joins TRBV20-1 to TRBJ2-3. Germline CDR1 is DFQATT and CDR2 is SNEGSKA (reference sequence). The CDR3 totals 11 residues. The CDR3 spells CSAKFGDTQYF.

V is TRBV19 and J is TRBJ2-7. The CDR3 totals 13 residues. Germline CDR1 is LNHDA and CDR2 is SQIVND (reference sequence). Here the CDR3 reads CASSWSRDYEQYF.

The V call is TRBV29-1, the J call TRBJ2-7; the D gene TCRdb calls, TRBD2, cannot be checked with no DNA. Germline lookup yields CDR1 SQVTM and CDR2 ANQGSEA. This CDR3 spans 13 amino acids. The CDR3 loop reads CSVETALNYEQYF.

CDR3 protein: CATSSGTGGSYEQYF. This sequence joins TRBV15 and TRBJ2-7; TCRdb designates TRBD1, a call that cannot be tested without DNA. Germline V gene lookup returns CDR1 LNHNV and CDR2 YYDKDF (reference sequence). The CDR3 sequence is 15 residues long.

The V call is TRBV5-6, the J call TRBJ2-7. From germline, CDR1 is SGHDT and CDR2 YYEEEE. CDR3 length: 13 amino acids. CDR3 amino acids: CASSLDRAYEQYF.

This chain's CDR3 is CSVNGLAGGPSYQETQYF. The chain carries TRBV29-1 and TRBJ2-5; TCRdb's D gene call, TRBD2, goes unchecked for lack of DNA. CDR1 and CDR2 from the germline V gene are SQVTM and ANQGSEA. The CDR3 sequence is 18 residues long.

The V call is TRBV24-1, the J call TRBJ2-1. The CDR3 runs 12 residues. Per the germline V gene, CDR1 is KGHDR and CDR2 is SFDVKD. CDR3 sequence reads: CATSDTYNEQFF.

This chain uses TRBV28 with TRBJ2-7; TCRdb's D call, TRBD1, is unchecked because there is no DNA. The CDR3 sequence is 15 residues long. Germline V lookup: CDR1 MDHEN, CDR2 SYDVKM. CDR3 protein: CASSLGTGTSYEQYF.

This chain links TRBV28 with TRBJ1-6; without DNA, the TCRdb call of TRBD1 cannot be checked. Germline V gene data show CDR1 as MDHEN and CDR2 as SYDVKM. CDR3 length: 20 amino acids. The CDR3 protein is CASSLFRDRVWSSYNSPLHF.

The rearrangement joins TRBV7-6 to TRBJ2-5; TCRdb designates TRBD1, a call that cannot be tested without DNA. The CDR3 consists of 15 residues. CDR1 is SGHVS, CDR2 FNYEAQ, per germline. CDR3 residues: CASSSTGSNQETQYF. Complete variable domain (other parts from reference TRBV7-6 and TRBJ2-5): GAGVSQSPRYKVTKRGQDVALRCDPISGHVSLYWYRQALGQGPEFLTYFNYEAQQDKSGLPNDRFSAERPEGSISTLTIQRTEQRDSAMYRCASSSTGSNQETQYFGPGTRLLVL.

The V gene is TRBV15, the J gene TRBJ2-5. CDR1 LNHNV and CDR2 YYDKDF come from the germline V gene (reference sequence). There are 14 residues in the CDR3. The CDR3 spells CATSRRTVLETQYF. Full variable domain (rest looked up from reference TRBV15 and TRBJ2-5): DAMVIQNPRYQVTQFGKPVTLSCSQTLNHNVMYWYQQKSSQAPKLLFHYYDKDFNNEADTPDNFQSRRPNTSFCFLDIRSPGLGDTAMYLCATSRRTVLETQYFGPGTRLLVL.

The chain couples TRBV5-1 to TRBJ2-7; TCRdb's D gene call, TRBD1, goes unchecked for lack of DNA. There are 13 residues in the CDR3. Per the germline V gene, CDR1 is SGHRS and CDR2 is YFSETQ. The CDR3 is CASSFTGDYEQYF.